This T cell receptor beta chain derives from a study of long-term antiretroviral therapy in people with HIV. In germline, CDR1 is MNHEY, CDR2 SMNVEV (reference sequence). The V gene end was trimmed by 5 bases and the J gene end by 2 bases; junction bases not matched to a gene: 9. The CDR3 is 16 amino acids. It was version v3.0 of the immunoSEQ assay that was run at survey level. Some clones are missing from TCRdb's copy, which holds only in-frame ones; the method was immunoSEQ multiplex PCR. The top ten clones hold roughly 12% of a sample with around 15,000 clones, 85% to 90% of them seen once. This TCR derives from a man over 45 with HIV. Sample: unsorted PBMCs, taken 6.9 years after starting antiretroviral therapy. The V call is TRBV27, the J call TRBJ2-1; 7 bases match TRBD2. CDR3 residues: CASSPGREWTYNEQFF. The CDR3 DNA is TGTGCCAGCAGTCCAGGGCGGGAGTGGACCTACAATGAGCAGTTCTTC.